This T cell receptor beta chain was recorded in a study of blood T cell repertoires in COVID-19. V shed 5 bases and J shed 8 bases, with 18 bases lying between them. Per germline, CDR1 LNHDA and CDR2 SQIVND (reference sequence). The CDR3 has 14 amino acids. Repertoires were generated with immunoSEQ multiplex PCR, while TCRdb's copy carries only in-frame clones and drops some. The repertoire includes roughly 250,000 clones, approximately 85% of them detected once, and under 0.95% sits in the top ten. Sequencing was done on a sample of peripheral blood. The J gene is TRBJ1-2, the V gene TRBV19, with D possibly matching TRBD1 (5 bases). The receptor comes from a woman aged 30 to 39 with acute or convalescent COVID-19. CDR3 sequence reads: CASSVTPGNAGYTF. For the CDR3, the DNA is TGTGCCAGTAGTGTCACCCCAGGGAATGCAGGCTACACCTTC.